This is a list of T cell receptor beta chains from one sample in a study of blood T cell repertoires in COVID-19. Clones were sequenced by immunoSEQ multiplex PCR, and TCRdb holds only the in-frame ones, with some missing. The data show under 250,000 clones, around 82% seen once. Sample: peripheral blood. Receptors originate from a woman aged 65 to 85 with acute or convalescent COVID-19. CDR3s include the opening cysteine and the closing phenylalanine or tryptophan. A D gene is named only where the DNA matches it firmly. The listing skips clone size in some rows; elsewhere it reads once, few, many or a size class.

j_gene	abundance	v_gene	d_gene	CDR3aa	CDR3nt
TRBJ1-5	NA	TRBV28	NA	CASRSADHGLDQPQHF	TGTGCCAGCAGGTCAGCAGATCATGGGCTTGATCAGCCCCAGCATTTT
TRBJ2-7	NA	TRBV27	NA	CASSRSQGFFSYEQYF	TGTGCCAGCAGTCGGTCCCAGGGGTTCTTCTCCTACGAGCAGTACTTC
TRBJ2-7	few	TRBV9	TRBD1	CASSPRGLSKPGQDLWGYEQYF	TGTGCCAGCAGCCCTCGGGGTCTTTCAAAACCGGGACAGGACCTTTGGGGCTACGAGCAGTACTTC
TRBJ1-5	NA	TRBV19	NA	CASSILDNNQPQHF	TGTGCCAGTAGTATATTGGACAACAATCAGCCCCAGCATTTT
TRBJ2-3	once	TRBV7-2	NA	CASSNRFHTDTQYF	TGTGCCAGCAGCAACCGGTTTCACACAGATACGCAGTATTTT
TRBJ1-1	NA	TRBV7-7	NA	CASSQDRNTEAFF	TGTGCTAGCAGCCAGGACAGAAACACTGAAGCTTTCTTT
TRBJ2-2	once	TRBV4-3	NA	CASSQGGYANTGELFF	TGCGCCAGCAGCCAAGGAGGGTACGCGAACACCGGGGAGCTGTTTTTT
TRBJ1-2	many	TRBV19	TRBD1	CASSITWTGGGGYTF	TGTGCCAGTAGTATAACCTGGACAGGGGGAGGTGGCTACACCTTC
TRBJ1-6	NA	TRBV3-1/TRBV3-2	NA	CASSRRGSPLHF	TGTGCCAGCAGCCGTCGGGGGTCACCCCTCCACTTT
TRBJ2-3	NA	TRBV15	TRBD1	CATSRDGQDSTDTQYF	TGTGCCACCAGCAGAGATGGACAGGATAGCACAGATACGCAGTATTTT
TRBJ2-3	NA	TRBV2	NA	CASNWAGVTDTQYF	TGTGCCAGCAATTGGGCAGGGGTCACAGATACGCAGTATTTT
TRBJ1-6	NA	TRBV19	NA	CASSMQGRSPLHF	TGTGCCAGTAGTATGCAGGGTCGGTCACCCCTCCACTTT
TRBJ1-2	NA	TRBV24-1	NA	CATRDKDNSYGYTF	TGTGCCACCAGAGACAAGGACAATTCCTATGGCTACACCTTC
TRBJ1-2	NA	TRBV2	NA	CASSSFEGVWGYTF	TGTGCCAGCAGTTCCTTTGAAGGGGTTTGGGGCTACACCTTC
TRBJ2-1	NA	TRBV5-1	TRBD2	CASSLESPGGLSYNEQFF	TGCGCCAGCAGCTTGGAATCCCCGGGGGGGCTTTCCTACAATGAGCAGTTCTTC
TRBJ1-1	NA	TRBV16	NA	CASRGGGSEAFF	TGTGCCAGCCGGGGAGGGGGAAGTGAAGCTTTCTTT
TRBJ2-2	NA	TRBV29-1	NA	CSVTGRAANTGELFF	TGCAGCGTCACCGGCAGGGCAGCGAACACCGGGGAGCTGTTTTTT
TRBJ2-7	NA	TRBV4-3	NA	CASSQESLAYEQYF	TGCGCCAGCAGCCAAGAATCGCTAGCCTACGAGCAGTACTTC
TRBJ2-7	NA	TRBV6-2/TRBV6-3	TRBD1	CASSYFKRTGAYEQYF	TGTGCCAGCAGTTACTTTAAGCGGACAGGGGCCTACGAGCAGTACTTC
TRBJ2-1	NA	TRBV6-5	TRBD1	CASSYIFGQGGNEQFF	TGTGCCAGCAGTTATATATTCGGACAGGGGGGTAATGAGCAGTTCTTC
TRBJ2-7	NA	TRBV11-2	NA	CASSLDPQGFYEQYF	TGTGCCAGCAGCTTAGATCCTCAGGGGTTCTACGAGCAGTACTTC
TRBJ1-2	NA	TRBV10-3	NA	CAISEYYQGGYTF	TGTGCCATCAGTGAGTACTATCAGGGTGGCTACACCTTC